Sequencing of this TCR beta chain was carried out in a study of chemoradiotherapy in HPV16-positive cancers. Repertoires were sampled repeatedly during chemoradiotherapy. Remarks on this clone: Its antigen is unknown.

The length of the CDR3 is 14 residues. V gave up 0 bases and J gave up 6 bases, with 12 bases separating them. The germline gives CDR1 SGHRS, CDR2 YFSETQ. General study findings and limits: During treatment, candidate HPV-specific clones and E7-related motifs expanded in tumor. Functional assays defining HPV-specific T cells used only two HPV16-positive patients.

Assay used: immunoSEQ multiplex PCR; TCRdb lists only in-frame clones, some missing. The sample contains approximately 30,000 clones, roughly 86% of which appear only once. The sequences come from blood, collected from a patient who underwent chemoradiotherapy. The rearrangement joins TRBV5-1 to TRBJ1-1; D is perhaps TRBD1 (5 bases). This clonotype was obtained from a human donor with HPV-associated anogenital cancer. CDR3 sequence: CASSLGGINPEAFF. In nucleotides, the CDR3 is TGCGCCAGCAGCTTGGGGGGGATCAATCCTGAAGCTTTCTTT.